This T cell receptor beta chain was sequenced for a study of regulatory dendritic cells for organ transplantation. Libraries were prepared by immunoSEQ multiplex PCR; TCRdb keeps only in-frame clonotypes and omits some of them. The sample has under 40,000 clones, just over 90% seen once. This receptor was taken from a human donor in good health. The material sequenced was naive CD8+ T cells from blood. Subset in this sample: CD45RA+ naive T cells.

CDR3 amino acids: CASSSSGLGGVFF. CDR3 bases: TGTGCCAGCAGTTCTTCAGGACTGGGGGGGGTGTTCTTC. The rearrangement uses TRBV27 and TRBJ2-1; 7 nucleotides line up with TRBD2. Trimming removed 4 bases from V and 15 bases from J; junction bases left unmatched: 12. CDR1 and CDR2 from the germline V gene are MNHEY and SMNVEV (reference sequence). The CDR3 extends over 13 amino acids.